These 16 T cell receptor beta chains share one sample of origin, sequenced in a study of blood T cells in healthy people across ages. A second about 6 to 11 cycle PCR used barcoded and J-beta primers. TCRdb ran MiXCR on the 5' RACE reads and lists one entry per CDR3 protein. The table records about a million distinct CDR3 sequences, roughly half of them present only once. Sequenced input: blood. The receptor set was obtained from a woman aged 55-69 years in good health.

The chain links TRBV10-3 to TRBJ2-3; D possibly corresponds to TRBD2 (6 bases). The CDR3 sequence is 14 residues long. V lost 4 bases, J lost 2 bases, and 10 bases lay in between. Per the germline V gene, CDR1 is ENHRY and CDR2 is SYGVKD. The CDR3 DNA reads TGTGCCATCAGTGCGGGACTCAACACAGATACGCAGTATTTT. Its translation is CAISAGLNTDTQYF.

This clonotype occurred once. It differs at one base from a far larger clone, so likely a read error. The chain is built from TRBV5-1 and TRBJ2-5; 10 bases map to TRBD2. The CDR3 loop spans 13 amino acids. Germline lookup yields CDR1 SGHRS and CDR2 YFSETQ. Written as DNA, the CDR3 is TGCGCCAACAGCTTAGCGGGAGGAGAGACCCAGTACTTC. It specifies CANSLAGGETQYF.

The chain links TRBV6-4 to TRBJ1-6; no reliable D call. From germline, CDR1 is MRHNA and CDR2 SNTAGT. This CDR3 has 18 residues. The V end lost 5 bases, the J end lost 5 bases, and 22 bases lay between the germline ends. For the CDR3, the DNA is TGTGCCAGCAGTCAAAACGACCCCAGTCTGATGGATAATTCACCCCTCCACTTT. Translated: CASSQNDPSLMDNSPLHF.

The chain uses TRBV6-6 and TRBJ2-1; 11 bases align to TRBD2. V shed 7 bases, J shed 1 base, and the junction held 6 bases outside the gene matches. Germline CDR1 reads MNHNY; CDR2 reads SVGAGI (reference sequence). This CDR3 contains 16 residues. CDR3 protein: CASINSGRGSYNEQFF. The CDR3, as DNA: TGTGCCAGCATTAATAGCGGGAGGGGTTCCTACAATGAGCAGTTCTTC.

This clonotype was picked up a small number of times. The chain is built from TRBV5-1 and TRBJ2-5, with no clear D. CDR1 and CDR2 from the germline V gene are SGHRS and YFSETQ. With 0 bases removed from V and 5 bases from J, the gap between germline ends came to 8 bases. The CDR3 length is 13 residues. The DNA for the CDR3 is TGCGCCAGCAGCTTGGGGCAGGAGGAGACCCAGTACTTC. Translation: CASSLGQEETQYF.

CDR3 coding DNA: TGTGCCAGCAGTGATCTTAGATTGGCAGATACGCAGTATTTT. Its protein product is CASSDLRLADTQYF. The gene calls are TRBV2 and TRBJ2-3; D is ambiguous. The CDR3 contains 14 residues. The germline V gene has CDR1 SNHLY and CDR2 FYNNEI. V lost 3 bases and J 4 bases, leaving 11 bases between the germline ends.

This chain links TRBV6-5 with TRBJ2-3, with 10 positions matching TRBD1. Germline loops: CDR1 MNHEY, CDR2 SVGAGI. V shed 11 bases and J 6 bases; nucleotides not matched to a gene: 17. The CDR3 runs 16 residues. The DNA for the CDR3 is TGTGCCTCCGCGGTCCAAGGACAGGGGGTACCCGATACGCAGTATTTT. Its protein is CASAVQGQGVPDTQYF.

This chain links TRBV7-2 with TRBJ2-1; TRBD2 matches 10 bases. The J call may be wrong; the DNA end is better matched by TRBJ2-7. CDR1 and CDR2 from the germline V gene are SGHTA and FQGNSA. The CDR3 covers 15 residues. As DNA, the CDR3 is TGTGCCAGCAGTATAGCGGGAGGCTCCTACAATGAGCAGTACTTC. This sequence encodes CASSIAGGSYNEQYF.

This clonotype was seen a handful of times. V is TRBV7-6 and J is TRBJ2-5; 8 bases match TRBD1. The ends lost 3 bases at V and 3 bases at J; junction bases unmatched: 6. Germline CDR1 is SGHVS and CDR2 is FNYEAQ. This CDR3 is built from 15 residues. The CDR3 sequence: CASSFLPTGEETQYF. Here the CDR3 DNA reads TGTGCCAGCAGCTTTTTACCGACAGGGGAAGAGACCCAGTACTTC.

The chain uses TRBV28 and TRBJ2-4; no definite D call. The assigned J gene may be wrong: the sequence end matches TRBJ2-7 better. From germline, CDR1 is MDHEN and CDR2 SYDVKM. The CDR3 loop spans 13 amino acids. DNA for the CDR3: TGTGCCAGCAGTTCTAGTTTCATCTACGAGCAGTACTTC. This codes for CASSSSFIYEQYF.

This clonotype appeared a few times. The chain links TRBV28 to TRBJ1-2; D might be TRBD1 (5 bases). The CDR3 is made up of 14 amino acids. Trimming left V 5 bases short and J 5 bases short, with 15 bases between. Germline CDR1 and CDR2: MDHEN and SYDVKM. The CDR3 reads CASSVGKRQYGYTF. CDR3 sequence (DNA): TGTGCCAGCAGTGTCGGGAAGAGACAGTATGGCTACACCTTC.

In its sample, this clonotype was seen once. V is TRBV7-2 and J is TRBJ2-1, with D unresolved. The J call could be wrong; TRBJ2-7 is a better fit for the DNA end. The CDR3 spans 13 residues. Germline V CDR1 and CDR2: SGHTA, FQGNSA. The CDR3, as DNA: TGTGCCAGCGGACGCCGCTCCTACAATGAGCAGTACTTC. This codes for CASGRRSYNEQYF.

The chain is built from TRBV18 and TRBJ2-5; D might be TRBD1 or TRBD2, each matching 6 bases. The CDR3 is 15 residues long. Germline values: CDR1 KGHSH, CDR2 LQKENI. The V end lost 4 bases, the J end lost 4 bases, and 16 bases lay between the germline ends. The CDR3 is CASSLPEGHGETQYF. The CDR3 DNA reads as TGTGCCAGCTCACTCCCGGAGGGACACGGAGAGACCCAGTACTTC.

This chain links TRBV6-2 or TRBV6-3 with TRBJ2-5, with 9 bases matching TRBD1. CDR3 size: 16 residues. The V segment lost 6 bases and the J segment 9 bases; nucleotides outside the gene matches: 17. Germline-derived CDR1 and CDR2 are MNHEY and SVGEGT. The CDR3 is CASSSPWDRDSGAQYF. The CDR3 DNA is TGTGCCAGCAGCTCTCCTTGGGACAGGGACAGCGGGGCCCAGTACTTC.

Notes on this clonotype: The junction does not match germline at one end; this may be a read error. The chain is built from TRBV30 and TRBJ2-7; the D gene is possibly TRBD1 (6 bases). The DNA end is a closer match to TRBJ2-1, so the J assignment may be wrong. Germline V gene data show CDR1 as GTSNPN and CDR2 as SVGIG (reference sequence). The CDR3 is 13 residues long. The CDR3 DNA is TGTGCCTGTAGTGGGGACACCTACAATGAGCAGTTCTTC. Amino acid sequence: CACSGDTYNEQFF.

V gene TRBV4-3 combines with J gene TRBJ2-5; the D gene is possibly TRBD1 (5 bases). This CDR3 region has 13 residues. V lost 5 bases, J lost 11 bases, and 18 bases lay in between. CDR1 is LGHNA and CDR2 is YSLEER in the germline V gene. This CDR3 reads CASSSLGANEQYF. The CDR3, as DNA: TGCGCCAGCAGCTCCCTTGGGGCTAATGAGCAGTACTTC.